The next 10 T cell receptor beta chains were all read from a single sample in a study of cytomegalovirus exposure and HLA in healthy donors. Primers included in the PCR were 60 Vbeta and 13 Jbeta primers. Clones were sequenced by immunoSEQ multiplex PCR, and TCRdb holds only the in-frame ones, with some missing. The sample has roughly 120,000 clones, approximately 80% seen once. Sequencing was performed on PBMCs. All receptors come from a woman aged 40 to 50 in good health and CMV-seropositive.

This clone has just a few counts. The CDR3 loop is CASHGQGTNEKLFF. In nucleotides, the CDR3 is TGTGCCAGCCATGGACAGGGAACTAATGAAAAACTGTTTTTT. This sequence joins TRBV25-1 and TRBJ1-4; TRBD1 matches at 8 bases. V gave up 8 bases and J gave up 1 base; unmatched junction bases: 3. The CDR3 is made up of 14 amino acids. Germline CDR1 is MGHDK and CDR2 is SYGVNS.

This chain uses TRBV6-1 with TRBJ1-2, with TRBD1 matching 7 bases. This CDR3 region has 15 residues. V was clipped by 5 bases and J by 3 bases; unmatched bases: 9. Per germline, CDR1 MNHNS and CDR2 SASEGT. In DNA, the CDR3 is TGTGCCAGCAGTTTATCAACAGGGGAGTACTATGGCTACACCTTC. The encoded protein is CASSLSTGEYYGYTF.

V is TRBV5-1 and J is TRBJ2-1; 11 bases are a match to TRBD2. Germline loops: CDR1 SGHRS, CDR2 YFSETQ. The J segment lost 9 bases and the V segment lost 4 bases, leaving 9 bases of the junction unmatched. This CDR3 is built from 15 residues. The CDR3 DNA sequence: TGCGCCAGCAGCCCCATAGCGGGGGGGCCCGGTGAGCAGTTCTTC. The encoded protein is CASSPIAGGPGEQFF.

Written as DNA, the CDR3 is TGTGCCAGCAGCGCACGAACCGGGGGAGGTGAGCAGTTCTTC. Translated, it gives CASSARTGGGEQFF. This chain links TRBV7-9 with TRBJ2-1, with D possibly matching TRBD2 (6 bases). There are 14 residues in the CDR3. The V end was cut by 5 bases, the J end by 9 bases, with 17 bases between. Germline V gives CDR1 SEHNR, CDR2 FQNEAQ (reference sequence).

The chain has TRBV18 and TRBJ2-3; 10 nucleotides line up with TRBD1. Per the germline V gene, CDR1 is KGHSH and CDR2 is LQKENI. V was clipped by 3 bases and J by 0 bases; unmatched bases: 9. The CDR3 spans 18 residues. Here the CDR3 reads CASSPTGGPPTSTDTQYF. The DNA for the CDR3 is TGTGCCAGCTCACCGACAGGGGGCCCCCCTACAAGCACAGATACGCAGTATTTT.

The V gene is TRBV4-1, the J gene TRBJ1-6, with 8 bases matching TRBD1. Trimming cost V 1 base and J 8 bases; bases outside gene matches: 7. CDR3 size: 16 residues. CDR1 and CDR2 from the germline V gene are MGHRA and YSYEKL. The DNA for the CDR3 is TGCGCCAGCAGCCAAGGACAGGGGCTGGGATATTCACCCCTCCACTTT. The encoded protein is CASSQGQGLGYSPLHF.

The chain has TRBV11-2 and TRBJ2-7, with 8 bases identical to TRBD1. J gave up 2 bases and V 3 bases, and 3 bases lay outside the gene matches. The CDR3 totals 14 residues. CDR1 and CDR2 from the germline V gene are SGHAT and FQNNGV. The CDR3 DNA sequence: TGTGCCAGCAGCTTGGACAGGGTAACCTACGAGCAGTACTTC. As protein: CASSLDRVTYEQYF.

The chain carries TRBV4-1 and TRBJ2-3; 10 bases line up with TRBD2. Losses at the gene ends were 4 bases for V and 0 bases for J; bases not matched to a gene: 4. CDR1 is MGHRA and CDR2 is YSYEKL in the germline V gene. The CDR3 totals 16 residues. The CDR3 region is CASSLRTSGSTDTQYF. In nucleotides, the CDR3 is TGCGCCAGCAGCCTACGGACTAGCGGTAGCACAGATACGCAGTATTTT.

J is TRBJ2-1 and V is TRBV15; a possible D gene is TRBD1 (6 bases). This CDR3 is built from 14 residues. Looked up from germline, CDR1 is LNHNV and CDR2 is YYDKDF (reference sequence). Trimming removed 6 bases at V and 8 bases at J, with 17 bases between. CDR3 nucleotides: TGTGCCACCAGGCAGGGGAATAGATTGTATGAGCAGTTCTTC. Translated: CATRQGNRLYEQFF.

The J gene is TRBJ2-1, the V gene TRBV7-9; 13 nucleotides line up with TRBD2. The junction had 10 bases not matched to a gene; V was cut back by 6 bases and J by 8 bases. Per the germline V gene, CDR1 is SEHNR and CDR2 is FQNEAQ (reference sequence). The CDR3 has 16 residues. CDR3 sequence (DNA): TGTGCCAGCAGACGGACTAGCGGGAGCATAGTGGATGAGCAGTTCTTC. Protein sequence: CASRRTSGSIVDEQFF. The complete variable domain, with remaining parts taken from reference TRBV7-9 and TRBJ2-1, reads DTGVSQNPRHKITKRGQNVTFRCDPISEHNRLYWYRQTLGQGPEFLTYFQNEAQLEKSRLLSDRFSAERPKGSFSTLEIQRTEQGDSAMYLCASRRTSGSIVDEQFFGPGTRLTVL.